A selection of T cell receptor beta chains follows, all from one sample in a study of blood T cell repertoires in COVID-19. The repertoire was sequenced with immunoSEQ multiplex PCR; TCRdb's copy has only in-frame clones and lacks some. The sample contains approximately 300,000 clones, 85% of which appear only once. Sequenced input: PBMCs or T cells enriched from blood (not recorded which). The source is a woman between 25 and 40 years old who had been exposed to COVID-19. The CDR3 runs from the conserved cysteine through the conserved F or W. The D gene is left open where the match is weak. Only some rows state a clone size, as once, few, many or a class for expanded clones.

CDR3 protein: CASSLIGQGSDEQYF; CDR3 DNA: TGTGCCAGCTCCCTGATAGGACAGGGAAGCGACGAGCAGTACTTC; V gene: TRBV18; J gene: TRBJ2-7; clone size: -; D gene: TRBD1
CDR3 protein: CASSRALGSTEAFF; CDR3 DNA: TGTGCCAGCAGCCGGGCCCTCGGGAGCACTGAAGCTTTCTTT; V gene: TRBV11-2; J gene: TRBJ1-1; clone size: once; D gene: -
CDR3 protein: CAWSVPGSGYGYTF; CDR3 DNA: TGTGCCTGGAGTGTACCGGGATCGGGCTATGGCTACACCTTC; V gene: TRBV30; J gene: TRBJ1-2; clone size: -; D gene: -
CDR3 protein: CASSAGGIYGYTF; CDR3 DNA: TGTGCCAGCAGTGCCGGGGGTATCTATGGCTACACCTTC; V gene: TRBV25-1; J gene: TRBJ1-2; clone size: -; D gene: -
CDR3 protein: CASSLAGGQSYGYTF; CDR3 DNA: TGTGCCAGCAGCTTAGCGGGGGGGCAGAGCTATGGCTACACCTTC; V gene: TRBV7-9; J gene: TRBJ1-2; clone size: -; D gene: -
CDR3 protein: CATSDLGLASEETQYF; CDR3 DNA: TGTGCCACCAGTGATCTTGGACTAGCATCGGAGGAGACCCAGTACTTC; V gene: TRBV24-1; J gene: TRBJ2-5; clone size: -; D gene: TRBD2
CDR3 protein: CAWTAGPYNEQFF; CDR3 DNA: TGTGCCTGGACAGCGGGGCCCTACAATGAGCAGTTCTTC; V gene: TRBV30; J gene: TRBJ2-1; clone size: -; D gene: TRBD2
CDR3 protein: CASGPGDLLYGYTF; CDR3 DNA: TGTGCCAGCGGGCCGGGGGACTTACTTTATGGCTACACCTTC; V gene: TRBV7-8; J gene: TRBJ1-2; clone size: -; D gene: -
CDR3 protein: CANARGDSNQPQHF; CDR3 DNA: TGTGCCAACGCCAGGGGAGATAGCAATCAGCCCCAGCATTTT; V gene: TRBV28; J gene: TRBJ1-5; clone size: -; D gene: -
CDR3 protein: CASTNLSWTRHANTGELFF; CDR3 DNA: TGTGCCAGCACCAACCTAAGCTGGACAAGGCATGCGAACACCGGGGAGCTGTTTTTT; V gene: TRBV28; J gene: TRBJ2-2; clone size: -; D gene: -
CDR3 protein: CASSQATDNEKLFF; CDR3 DNA: TGTGCCAGCAGCCAAGCGACAGATAATGAAAAACTGTTTTTT; V gene: TRBV4-2; J gene: TRBJ1-4; clone size: -; D gene: -
CDR3 protein: CASSIVPGLRGAPLHF; CDR3 DNA: TGTGCCAGTAGTATAGTTCCGGGGCTCCGGGGGGCACCCCTCCACTTT; V gene: TRBV19; J gene: TRBJ1-6; clone size: -; D gene: -
CDR3 protein: CASSRQRWIQYF; CDR3 DNA: TGTGCCAGCAGTCGACAGCGTTGGATTCAGTACTTC; V gene: TRBV12-3/TRBV12-4; J gene: TRBJ2-4; clone size: -; D gene: -
CDR3 protein: CASSRNEKLFF; CDR3 DNA: TGTGCCAGCAGCCGTAATGAAAAACTGTTTTTT; V gene: TRBV28; J gene: TRBJ1-4; clone size: -; D gene: -
CDR3 protein: CATSASGGGGSPLHF; CDR3 DNA: TGTGCCACCAGTGCCTCAGGAGGGGGGGGTTCACCCCTCCACTTT; V gene: TRBV24-1; J gene: TRBJ1-6; clone size: few; D gene: -
CDR3 protein: CASSVFYRINYGYTF; CDR3 DNA: TGTGCCAGCAGCGTTTTCTACAGAATTAACTATGGCTACACCTTC; V gene: TRBV9; J gene: TRBJ1-2; clone size: -; D gene: -
CDR3 protein: CASSFRQVGANVLTF; CDR3 DNA: TGTGCCAGCAGCTTTAGACAGGTGGGGGCCAACGTCCTGACTTTC; V gene: TRBV7-2; J gene: TRBJ2-6; clone size: -; D gene: -
CDR3 protein: CATSLDMTNSPLHF; CDR3 DNA: TGTGCCACCTCACTCGACATGACGAATTCACCCCTCCACTTT; V gene: TRBV10-3; J gene: TRBJ1-6; clone size: -; D gene: -
CDR3 protein: CASSGGGWYQETQYF; CDR3 DNA: TGTGCCAGTAGTGGAGGGGGCTGGTACCAAGAGACCCAGTACTTC; V gene: TRBV19; J gene: TRBJ2-5; clone size: -; D gene: -
CDR3 protein: CASSETQGNGYTF; CDR3 DNA: TGCGCCAGCAGTGAGACACAGGGGAATGGCTACACCTTC; V gene: TRBV10-1; J gene: TRBJ1-2; clone size: few; D gene: TRBD1
CDR3 protein: CASSLSGGQPQHF; CDR3 DNA: TGTGCCAGCAGTTTGTCGGGCGGGCAGCCCCAGCATTTT; V gene: TRBV28; J gene: TRBJ1-5; clone size: -; D gene: -
CDR3 protein: CASTTKDTQYF; CDR3 DNA: TGTGCCAGCACTACCAAAGATACGCAGTATTTT; V gene: TRBV12-3/TRBV12-4; J gene: TRBJ2-3; clone size: -; D gene: -
CDR3 protein: CASSIGQGRYNEQFF; CDR3 DNA: TGTGCCAGTAGTATTGGACAGGGAAGATACAATGAGCAGTTCTTC; V gene: TRBV19; J gene: TRBJ2-1; clone size: -; D gene: TRBD1
CDR3 protein: CASSASGHSINTEAFF; CDR3 DNA: TGCGCCAGCAGCGCCAGTGGACACAGCATTAACACTGAAGCTTTCTTT; V gene: TRBV5-1; J gene: TRBJ1-1; clone size: -; D gene: -
CDR3 protein: CASSQSLAEETQYF; CDR3 DNA: TGCGCCAGCAGCCAATCTCTAGCGGAAGAGACCCAGTACTTC; V gene: TRBV4-1; J gene: TRBJ2-5; clone size: -; D gene: TRBD2
CDR3 protein: CASSQSRSGNTIYF; CDR3 DNA: TGTGCCAGCAGTCAATCACGGTCTGGAAACACCATATATTTT; V gene: TRBV28; J gene: TRBJ1-3; clone size: -; D gene: -
CDR3 protein: CASSIYSGTGGSGTGELFF; CDR3 DNA: TGTGCCAGCAGCATTTATTCTGGGACAGGGGGCTCAGGGACCGGGGAGCTGTTTTTT; V gene: TRBV27; J gene: TRBJ2-2; clone size: once; D gene: TRBD1
CDR3 protein: CASSFERLAGGNEQFF; CDR3 DNA: TGCGCCAGCAGCTTTGAGCGACTAGCGGGGGGCAATGAGCAGTTCTTC; V gene: TRBV5-1; J gene: TRBJ2-1; clone size: few; D gene: TRBD2
CDR3 protein: CASSLGAGSEAFF; CDR3 DNA: TGCGCCAGCAGCTTGGGGGCAGGGTCTGAAGCTTTCTTT; V gene: TRBV5-1; J gene: TRBJ1-1; clone size: -; D gene: -